The 31 T cell receptor beta chains listed next were all sequenced from one sample in a study of T cell repertoires in ileal Crohn's disease. TCRdb's copy holds only in-frame clones and misses some; the assay was immunoSEQ multiplex PCR. The sample yields tens of thousands of clones, approximately 78% seen once. The material sequenced was ileal tissue. These receptors originate from an adult with Crohn's disease.

This clone was counted once. This chain links TRBV4-3 with TRBJ2-2; 12 bases agree with TRBD2. The CDR3 loop spans 17 amino acids. The trim removed 3 bases at V and 4 bases at J, leaving 6 bases unmatched. Looked up from germline, CDR1 is LGHNA and CDR2 is YSLEER. The CDR3 is CASSHTGLAGITGELFF. Here the CDR3 DNA reads TGCGCCAGCAGCCACACCGGACTAGCGGGGATCACCGGGGAGCTGTTTTTT.

This clone was observed a few times. The V gene is TRBV5-6, the J gene TRBJ2-1; D remains unclear. The CDR3 spans 12 residues. With 3 bases removed from V and 6 bases from J, the gap between germline ends came to 7 bases. Germline V gene sequence: CDR1 SGHDT, CDR2 YYEEEE. This CDR3 is CASSSIVNEQFF. The CDR3 nucleotides are TGTGCCAGCAGCTCGATAGTCAATGAGCAGTTCTTC.

This clone was seen a few times. This chain connects TRBV9 to TRBJ2-1; TRBD2 matches at 15 bases. The length of the CDR3 is 15 residues. The V and J ends lost 4 bases and 12 bases, in that order; junction bases with no gene match: 8. The germline CDR1 and CDR2 sequences are SGDLS and YYNGEE. CDR3 loop: CASSPGLAGGSVQFF. CDR3 nucleotides: TGTGCCAGCAGCCCGGGACTAGCGGGGGGATCGGTGCAGTTCTTC.

The J gene is TRBJ2-2, the V gene TRBV5-1; TRBD1 is a possible D gene (6 bases). This CDR3 region has 14 residues. Per germline, CDR1 SGHRS and CDR2 YFSETQ. Trimming pared 4 bases from V and 4 bases from J, leaving 11 bases between. The CDR3 region has the DNA TGCGCCAGCAGCCCCGGACAGACCACCGGGGAGCTGTTTTTT. Its translation: CASSPGQTTGELFF. Combining the CDR3 with reference TRBV5-1 and TRBJ2-2 gives the whole variable domain KAGVTQTPRYLIKTRGQQVTLSCSPISGHRSVSWYQQTPGQGLQFLFEYFSETQRNKGNFPGRFSGRQFSNSRSEMNVSTLELGDSALYLCASSPGQTTGELFFGEGSRLTVL.

The V gene is TRBV25-1, the J gene TRBJ2-4; 8 bases line up with TRBD2. The CDR3 is 17 amino acids. J gave up 0 bases and V 2 bases, and 6 bases lay outside the gene matches. Germline CDR1 MGHDK, CDR2 SYGVNS. This chain's CDR3 is CASSEPAGGIAKNIQYF. The CDR3 DNA follows: TGTGCCAGCAGTGAACCGGCGGGGGGAATAGCCAAAAACATTCAGTACTTC.

This clone was seen more than once but under ten times. The chain links TRBV7-8 to TRBJ1-2; D possibly corresponds to TRBD1 (6 bases). V lost 4 bases and J 8 bases, leaving 11 bases between the germline ends. The V gene's germline CDR1 is SGHVS and CDR2 FQNEAQ. The CDR3 has 12 residues. This CDR3 reads CASSSHREGYTF. As DNA, the CDR3 is TGTGCCAGCAGCTCCCACAGGGAAGGCTACACCTTC.

This chain uses TRBV18 with TRBJ1-1; TRBD1 agrees at 9 bases. V was clipped by 8 bases and J by 4 bases; unmatched bases: 5. The CDR3 is 13 residues long. CDR1 is KGHSH and CDR2 is LQKENI in the germline V gene. In nucleotides, the CDR3 is TGTGCCAGCGCGGCGGACAGGGGCACTGAAGCTTTCTTT. Protein product: CASAADRGTEAFF. Using reference TRBV18 and TRBJ1-1 for the parts outside the CDR3, the full variable domain is NAGVMQNPRHLVRRRGQEARLRCSPMKGHSHVYWYRQLPEEGLKFMVYLQKENIIDESGMPKERFSAEFPKEGPSILRIQQVVRGDSAAYFCASAADRGTEAFFGQGTRLTVV.

This rearrangement joins TRBV5-1 to TRBJ2-7; D is perhaps TRBD2 (5 bases). V lost 0 bases and J 2 bases, leaving 12 bases between the germline ends. Germline V gives CDR1 SGHRS, CDR2 YFSETQ. The CDR3 runs 15 residues. CDR3 in DNA: TGCGCCAGCAGCTTGGCCTGGGCGGGCACCTACGAGCAGTACTTC. This encodes CASSLAWAGTYEQYF.

This clone was picked up a small number of times. The chain recombines TRBV11-2 with TRBJ1-2; 7 bases are shared with TRBD1. This CDR3 has 15 residues. Germline assignment: CDR1 SGHAT and CDR2 FQNNGV. J gave up 2 bases and V 0 bases, and 3 bases lay outside the gene matches. As DNA, the CDR3 is TGTGCCAGCAGCTTAGAAGCAGGGGGAAACTATGGCTACACCTTC. Translation gives CASSLEAGGNYGYTF.

The chain employs TRBV6-1 and TRBJ1-6; D gene ambiguous. This CDR3 contains 14 residues. The ends were cut back, 0 bases at V and 7 bases at J, with 7 bases in the middle. Germline V gene sequence: CDR1 MNHNS, CDR2 SASEGT. In nucleotides, the CDR3 is TGTGCCAGCAGTGAAGCGCTTGAGAATTCACCCCTCCACTTT. It yields the protein CASSEALENSPLHF.

This clone was found once. The genes are TRBV7-2 and TRBJ1-3, with D possibly TRBD1 on 5 matching bases. In germline, CDR1 is SGHTA, CDR2 FQGNSA. V was cut by 3 bases and J by 1 base, with 13 bases left in between. CDR3 length: 16 amino acids. CDR3 coding DNA: TGTGCCAGCAGCTTTACGCATCAGGGATCTGGAAACACCATATATTTT. It translates to CASSFTHQGSGNTIYF.

V and J are TRBV13 and TRBJ1-1; TRBD1 agrees at 11 bases. V dropped 5 bases and J dropped 0; count of bases not matched to a gene: 5. Germline CDR1 is PRHDT and CDR2 is FYEKMQ (reference sequence). CDR3 size: 16 residues. CDR3 nucleotide sequence: TGTGCCAGCAGCAAGGACAGGGGGCTGATGAACACTGAAGCTTTCTTT. This encodes CASSKDRGLMNTEAFF.

The CDR3 nucleotides read TGTGCCAGCAGCGTGGGGACAGGACAACAAGAGACCCAGTACTTC. Its protein is CASSVGTGQQETQYF. The chain carries TRBV9 and TRBJ2-5; TRBD1 matches at 8 bases. V trimming: 2 bases; J trimming: 2 bases; junction bases outside the gene matches: 5. Germline V lookup: CDR1 SGDLS, CDR2 YYNGEE. CDR3 length equals 15 residues.

This clone appeared a few times. The V call is TRBV6-1, the J call TRBJ1-6; TRBD1 agrees at 8 bases. Germline lookup yields CDR1 MNHNS and CDR2 SASEGT. The CDR3 is 16 amino acids. V lost 4 bases and J lost 1; bases outside the gene matches: 3. The CDR3 loop is CASSADRGSYNSPLHF. As DNA, the CDR3 is TGTGCCAGCAGTGCAGACAGGGGTTCCTATAATTCACCCCTCCACTTT.

This rearrangement joins TRBV7-9 to TRBJ1-5; possible D gene TRBD1, 5 bases. CDR1 is SEHNR and CDR2 is FQNEAQ in the germline V gene (reference sequence). The CDR3 is 14 residues long. The V end was cut by 2 bases, the J end by 3 bases, with 8 bases between. As DNA, the CDR3 is TGTGCCAGCAGCTTACCGGACACCAATCAGCCCCAGCATTTT. Its translation is CASSLPDTNQPQHF. Based on the CDR3 plus reference TRBV7-9 and TRBJ1-5, the full variable domain is DTGVSQNPRHKITKRGQNVTFRCDPISEHNRLYWYRQTLGQGPEFLTYFQNEAQLEKSRLLSDRFSAERPKGSFSTLEIQRTEQGDSAMYLCASSLPDTNQPQHFGDGTRLSIL.

The chain uses TRBV18 and TRBJ2-5; D uncertain. This CDR3 comprises 13 residues. The germline V and J ends were trimmed by 5 bases and 1 base, with 8 bases remaining between them. CDR1 and CDR2 (germline): KGHSH, LQKENI. The DNA for the CDR3 is TGTGCCAGCTCATTTGTCAGCCAAGAGACCCAGTACTTC. Translated, it gives CASSFVSQETQYF.

This clone has a single count. V usage is TRBV5-6 and J usage is TRBJ1-4, with 8 positions matching TRBD1. Germline assignment: CDR1 SGHDT and CDR2 YYEEEE. The CDR3 has 15 amino acids. The J segment lost 7 bases and the V segment lost 3 bases, leaving 8 bases of the junction unmatched. This CDR3 is CASSSLQGVSEKLFF. The CDR3 DNA reads TGTGCCAGCAGCTCGTTACAGGGGGTTTCTGAAAAACTGTTTTTT.

This clone appeared a single time. The rearrangement uses TRBV27 and TRBJ1-1; no firm D call. This CDR3 contains 14 residues. Germline V gene lookup returns CDR1 MNHEY and CDR2 SMNVEV (reference sequence). Trimming left V 3 bases short and J 10 bases short, with 18 bases between. In DNA, the CDR3 is TGTGCCAGCAGTTTTATTTTCGGCTCTGGAGTAGCTTTCTTT. Translating gives CASSFIFGSGVAFF.

The chain combines TRBV6-1 with TRBJ2-3; possibly TRBD2 for D (6 bases). V was shortened by 2 bases and J by 2 bases, with 11 bases between the two germline ends. The germline V gene has CDR1 MNHNS and CDR2 SASEGT. This CDR3 is built from 15 residues. CDR3 nucleotide sequence: TGTGCCAGCAGTGAACGGAGGGGCGCCACAGATACGCAGTATTTT. Amino acid sequence: CASSERRGATDTQYF.

The chain employs TRBV6-1 and TRBJ1-2; D ambiguous. Trimming took 5 bases from V and 0 from J, leaving 10 bases between them. The germline V gene has CDR1 MNHNS and CDR2 SASEGT. CDR3 length: 14 amino acids. Written as DNA, the CDR3 is TGTGCCAGCAGTAAGACGACACCTAACTATGGCTACACCTTC. Amino acid sequence: CASSKTTPNYGYTF.

To note about this clone: Distinct nucleotide sequences in the sample also encode this CDR3. This sequence joins TRBV5-1 and TRBJ1-5; D is ambiguous. The CDR3 sequence is 14 residues long. Germline CDR1 SGHRS, CDR2 YFSETQ. The germline V and J ends were trimmed by 2 bases and 2 bases, with 8 bases remaining between them. CDR3 sequence: CASSLEGGNQPQHF. CDR3 coding DNA: TGCGCCAGCAGCTTAGAGGGAGGCAATCAGCCCCAGCATTTT.

This chain connects TRBV5-1 to TRBJ2-7, with D unresolved. This CDR3 is 13 amino acids long. The ends were cut back, 0 bases at V and 3 bases at J, with 7 bases in the middle. Germline-derived CDR1 and CDR2 are SGHRS and YFSETQ. The CDR3 reads CASSLASVYEQYF. The CDR3 DNA reads as TGCGCCAGCAGCTTGGCCTCAGTCTACGAGCAGTACTTC.

This chain uses TRBV9 with TRBJ2-3; 7 bases are shared with TRBD2. The CDR3 length is 15 residues. V dropped 3 bases and J dropped 0; count of bases not matched to a gene: 4. Germline V lookup: CDR1 SGDLS, CDR2 YYNGEE. CDR3 sequence reads: CASSASSGSTDTQYF. CDR3 coding DNA: TGTGCCAGCAGCGCCTCTAGCGGAAGCACAGATACGCAGTATTTT.

This clone was seen once. The V gene is TRBV4-1, the J gene TRBJ1-2, with a weak D call TRBD1 (6 bases). Trimming stripped 1 base from V and 7 bases from J, with 7 bases between. The CDR3 covers 12 residues. The V gene's germline CDR1 is MGHRA and CDR2 YSYEKL. The CDR3 DNA reads TGCGCCAGCAGCCAAGTCAGGGGTGGCTACACCTTC. It yields the protein CASSQVRGGYTF.

In this sample, this clone turned up a few times. This sequence joins TRBV11-2 and TRBJ1-1; 7 bases line up with TRBD1. The CDR3 is made up of 15 amino acids. Germline V gene sequence: CDR1 SGHAT, CDR2 FQNNGV. The junction had 8 bases not matched to a gene; V was cut back by 0 bases and J by 7 bases. The chain's CDR3 is CASSLDLYRGREAFF. CDR3 DNA: TGTGCCAGCAGCTTAGATCTGTACAGGGGACGTGAAGCTTTCTTT.

This rearrangement joins TRBV5-1 to TRBJ2-7, with 8 bases identical to TRBD1. J was trimmed by 3 bases and V by 3 bases; bases with no gene match: 11. Germline values: CDR1 SGHRS, CDR2 YFSETQ. This CDR3 is built from 16 residues. CDR3 sequence (DNA): TGCGCCAGCAGCTCAGGCGGGACAGGCCCCCACTACGAGCAGTACTTC. Its protein product is CASSSGGTGPHYEQYF.

The gene calls are TRBV25-1 and TRBJ1-2, with a tentative D call TRBD1 (6 bases). V shed 6 bases and J shed 5 bases, with 13 bases lying between them. The CDR3 totals 13 residues. The germline gives CDR1 MGHDK, CDR2 SYGVNS. CDR3 amino acids: CASSLGTKYGYTF. As DNA, the CDR3 is TGTGCCAGCAGCCTCGGGACAAAGTATGGCTACACCTTC.

This clone was recorded once. The chain uses TRBV18 and TRBJ2-7; TRBD2 might be the D (5 bases). V dropped 9 bases and J dropped 1 base, with 13 bases sitting between them. The CDR3 is 13 amino acids. CDR1 and CDR2 from the germline V gene are KGHSH and LQKENI. The CDR3 DNA reads TGTGCCAGTTCGGATAGGGAGTCCTACGAGCAGTACTTC. This codes for CASSDRESYEQYF.

The chain combines TRBV4-1 with TRBJ1-2; D perhaps matches TRBD1 (6 bases). The V and J ends lost 2 bases and 10 bases respectively, with 14 bases between them. This CDR3 has 13 amino acids. Germline V gene lookup returns CDR1 MGHRA and CDR2 YSYEKL. The CDR3 sequence: CASSQRDIRDYTF. CDR3 DNA: TGCGCCAGCAGCCAACGGGACATCCGTGACTACACCTTC.

The chain combines TRBV2 with TRBJ1-2; D not certain. The germline gives CDR1 SNHLY, CDR2 FYNNEI. The V and J ends lost 3 bases and 5 bases respectively, with 7 bases between them. The CDR3 spans 12 residues. CDR3 residues: CASSDSGYGYTF. In DNA, the CDR3 is TGTGCCAGCAGTGATTCGGGTTATGGCTACACCTTC.

J is TRBJ1-1 and V is TRBV29-1, with D tentatively TRBD1 (6 bases). This CDR3 is 16 amino acids long. Germline V gives CDR1 SQVTM, CDR2 ANQGSEA. Trimming stripped 4 bases from V and 0 bases from J, with 18 bases between. The CDR3 DNA follows: TGCAGCGTTGTACGATCGTCGGGACAAGTGAACACTGAAGCTTTCTTT. Its protein is CSVVRSSGQVNTEAFF. Full variable domain (missing parts from reference TRBV29-1 and TRBJ1-1): SAVISQKPSRDICQRGTSLTIQCQVDSQVTMMFWYRQQPGQSLTLIATANQGSEATYESGFVIDKFPISRPNLTFSTLTVSNMSPEDSSIYLCSVVRSSGQVNTEAFFGQGTRLTVV.